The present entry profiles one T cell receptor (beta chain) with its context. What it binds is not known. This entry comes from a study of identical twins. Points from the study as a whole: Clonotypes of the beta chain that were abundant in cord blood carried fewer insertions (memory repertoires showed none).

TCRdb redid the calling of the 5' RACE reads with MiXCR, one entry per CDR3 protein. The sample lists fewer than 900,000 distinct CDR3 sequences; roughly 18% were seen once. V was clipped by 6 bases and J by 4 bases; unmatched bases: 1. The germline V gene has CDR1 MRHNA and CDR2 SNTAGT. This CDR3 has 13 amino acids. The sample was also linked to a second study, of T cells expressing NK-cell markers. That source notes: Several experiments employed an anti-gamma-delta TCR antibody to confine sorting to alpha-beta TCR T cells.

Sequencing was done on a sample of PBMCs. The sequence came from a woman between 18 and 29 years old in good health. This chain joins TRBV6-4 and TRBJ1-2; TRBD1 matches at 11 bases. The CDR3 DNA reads TGTGCCAGCAGGGGGACAGGGGGCTATGGCTACACCTTC. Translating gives CASRGTGGYGYTF.